This entry lists 5 T cell receptor beta chains sequenced from one sample in a study of T cell repertoires in cytomegalovirus infection. MiXCR was run by TCRdb on the reads, yielding one entry per CDR3 protein. The repertoire has some 900,000 distinct CDR3 sequences, 32% of them found once; the top ten carry 9.5% to 15%. The antigens for these receptors are not known. Sample: cultured CD8+ T cells from PBMCs, taken from culture after CMV antigen stimulation. Source of these receptors: a human donor in good health (CMV status not recorded). Some clones in this sample may be carry-over from other donors' samples.

The V call is TRBV6-5, the J call TRBJ2-2; the D is unclear. The germline V and J ends were trimmed by 11 bases and 6 bases, with 10 bases remaining between them. The germline gives CDR1 MNHEY, CDR2 SVGAGI. CDR3 length: 11 residues. This chain's CDR3 is CAVGPPGELFF. In DNA form, the CDR3 reads TGTGCCGTAGGACCACCCGGGGAGCTGTTTTTT.

The chain carries TRBV3-1 and TRBJ2-3; D is perhaps TRBD2 (6 bases). Trimming removed 0 bases from V and 7 bases from J, with 8 bases in between. Germline V gene data show CDR1 as LGHDT and CDR2 as YNNKEL (reference sequence). CDR3 length: 13 residues. DNA for the CDR3: TGTGCCAGCAGCCAAGATGGGGGGTATACGCAGTATTTT. This codes for CASSQDGGYTQYF.

J is TRBJ2-1 and V is TRBV2; the D gene is possibly TRBD1 (5 bases). V was cut by 0 bases and J by 0 bases, with 15 bases left in between. The CDR3 spans 18 residues. Germline V gives CDR1 SNHLY, CDR2 FYNNEI. The CDR3 loop reads CASSEAKGAMLSYNEQFF. In DNA, the CDR3 is TGTGCCAGCAGTGAAGCGAAAGGGGCGATGCTCTCCTACAATGAGCAGTTCTTC.

The chain carries TRBV5-1 and TRBJ2-1, with D maybe TRBD1 (5 bases). The CDR3 totals 15 residues. The germline gives CDR1 SGHRS, CDR2 YFSETQ. Trimming removed 5 bases at V and 8 bases at J, with 20 bases between. The CDR3 region is CASRLDGSGSDEQFF. CDR3 DNA sequence: TGCGCCAGCAGGCTCGATGGGTCAGGGTCGGATGAGCAGTTCTTC.

In DNA, the CDR3 is TGTGCCAGCCTTGGAGGGACGAGGAGGGCTGAAGCTTTCTTT. Translation: CASLGGTRRAEAFF. The gene calls are TRBV27 and TRBJ1-1; D perhaps matches TRBD1 (5 bases). CDR1 is MNHEY, CDR2 SMNVEV, per germline (reference sequence). Trimming took off 8 bases at V and 6 bases at J, with 19 bases between the two ends. The CDR3 is 14 amino acids.